These 20 T cell receptor beta chains came from one sample sequenced in a study of shared clonotypes between healthy human individuals. Measured with immunoSEQ multiplex PCR; TCRdb has only the in-frame clones, and not every one. The sample yields about 530,000 clones, almost 80% seen once. Sequencing was done on a sample of PBMCs. Source of these receptors: a woman between 40 and 55 years old in good health. Some clones in this sample may be carry-over from other donors' samples.

In its sample, this clone was seen once. Other DNA sequences in this specimen translate into the identical CDR3. V is TRBV30 and J is TRBJ2-5; D is perhaps TRBD1 (5 bases). V gave up 0 bases and J gave up 5 bases, with 10 bases separating them. Germline assignment: CDR1 GTSNPN and CDR2 SVGIG (reference sequence). The CDR3 runs to 13 residues. Written as DNA, the CDR3 is TGTGCCTGGAGTGTACGTGGGGCGGAGACCCAGTACTTC. Residues: CAWSVRGAETQYF.

The chain is built from TRBV5-1 and TRBJ2-5, with 8 bases lining up with TRBD2. This CDR3 region has 14 residues. V was pared by 7 bases and J by 4 bases, with 9 bases of the junction left unmatched. Germline V lookup: CDR1 SGHRS, CDR2 YFSETQ. CDR3 coding DNA: TGCGCCAGCTCCCGGGTAGCGGGAAGAGAGACCCAGTACTTC. Amino acid sequence: CASSRVAGRETQYF.

This clone has only a few counts. The V and J genes are TRBV5-6 and TRBJ1-1; weak D call: TRBD1 (5 bases). The CDR3 spans 13 residues. Deletions cut 2 bases from V and 3 bases from J, with 8 bases between. Germline CDR1 reads SGHDT; CDR2 reads YYEEEE. CDR3 region: CASSFMGDTEAFF. The CDR3 DNA follows: TGTGCCAGCAGCTTTATGGGGGACACTGAAGCTTTCTTT.

V gene TRBV9 combines with J gene TRBJ1-4; no clear D gene. Trimming took off 1 base at V and 5 bases at J, with 9 bases between the two ends. Per germline, CDR1 SGDLS and CDR2 YYNGEE. The CDR3 is made up of 14 amino acids. CDR3 region: CASSVNQGNEKLFF. CDR3 DNA sequence: TGTGCCAGCAGCGTAAACCAAGGAAATGAAAAACTGTTTTTT. The whole variable domain, filled in from reference TRBV9 and TRBJ1-4, reads DSGVTQTPKHLITATGQRVTLRCSPRSGDLSVYWYQQSLDQGLQFLIQYYNGEERAKGNILERFSAQQFPDLHSELNLSSLELGDSALYFCASSVNQGNEKLFFGSGTQLSVL.

The chain is built from TRBV7-9 and TRBJ1-1; TRBD1 matches at 9 bases. J was trimmed by 4 bases and V by 5 bases; bases with no gene match: 8. The CDR3 runs to 15 residues. Germline V gene sequence: CDR1 SEHNR, CDR2 FQNEAQ (reference sequence). CDR3 protein: CASSLNRGRLTEAFF. CDR3 nucleotides: TGTGCCAGCAGCCTCAACAGGGGGCGCCTCACTGAAGCTTTCTTT.

V is TRBV5-6 and J is TRBJ2-3; 12 positions agree with TRBD2. V shed 3 bases and J 4 bases; nucleotides not matched to a gene: 9. Germline V lookup: CDR1 SGHDT, CDR2 YYEEEE. There are 17 residues in the CDR3. As DNA, the CDR3 is TGTGCCAGCAGCTCGGATAGACTAGCGGGAGTGGCAGATACGCAGTATTTT. It yields the protein CASSSDRLAGVADTQYF.

The chain recombines TRBV10-3 with TRBJ2-7; D is possibly TRBD2 (6 bases). CDR3 length: 12 residues. CDR1 and CDR2 (germline): ENHRY, SYGVKD. Deletions cut 6 bases from V and 4 bases from J, with 10 bases between. The CDR3: CAISAGIYEQYF. The CDR3 DNA is TGTGCCATCAGCGCGGGAATATACGAGCAGTACTTC.

The rearrangement joins TRBV6-4 to TRBJ1-2; D is perhaps TRBD1 (5 bases). Germline V gene lookup returns CDR1 MRHNA and CDR2 SNTAGT. The CDR3 extends over 16 amino acids. Between the trimmed V and J ends, which lost 0 bases and 8 bases, there was a span of 19 bases. CDR3 DNA: TGTGCCAGCAGTGACTCTATGAGGGGCCCCCCTGGGGGCTACACCTTC. Translated: CASSDSMRGPPGGYTF.

This sequence joins TRBV7-9 and TRBJ1-2; TRBD1 might be the D (6 bases). CDR1 and CDR2 (germline): SEHNR, FQNEAQ (reference sequence). The V end was cut by 2 bases, the J end by 6 bases, with 10 bases between. The CDR3 loop spans 13 amino acids. Written as DNA, the CDR3 is TGTGCCAGCAGCTTAAGAGGGGGGCATGGCTACACCTTC. It translates to CASSLRGGHGYTF.

V gene TRBV6-1 combines with J gene TRBJ2-3; 9 bases match TRBD2. Germline V gene lookup returns CDR1 MNHNS and CDR2 SASEGT. This CDR3 region has 15 residues. Germline trimming cut 7 bases from V and 6 bases from J; bases unmatched to any gene: 11. CDR3 DNA sequence: TGTGCCAGCAACTTACTAGCGGGTGGGAGGGATACGCAGTATTTT. It is translated as CASNLLAGGRDTQYF.

The chain employs TRBV21-1 and TRBJ2-7; the DNA was not used to check the table's D call, TRBD2. TRBV21-1 is annotated as a pseudogene. The CDR3 has 17 amino acids. CDR3: CASSNLPRAGQADEQYF. As DNA, the CDR3 is TGTGCCAGCAGCAATCTACCGAGGGCAGGCCAGGCCGACGAGCAGTACTTC.

The chain employs TRBV7-2 and TRBJ2-5; D ambiguous. Judging by the DNA end, TRBJ2-7 fits better; the J call may be wrong. Germline CDR1 is SGHTA and CDR2 is FQGNSA. CDR3 length: 12 amino acids. This CDR3 reads CASSLVSYEQYF. DNA of the CDR3: TGTGCCAGCAGCTTAGTAAGCTACGAGCAGTACTTC.

The rearrangement links TRBV6-1 to TRBJ1-3, with D hard to call. Germline V gene sequence: CDR1 MNHNS, CDR2 SASEGT. The V and J ends lost 2 bases and 4 bases respectively, with 15 bases between them. This CDR3 is 16 amino acids long. CDR3: CASSEIALAGGNTIYF. The CDR3, as DNA: TGTGCCAGCAGTGAAATTGCGCTCGCCGGAGGAAACACCATATATTTT.

The chain has TRBV6-1 and TRBJ2-7, with 10 bases that match TRBD1. From germline, CDR1 is MNHNS and CDR2 SASEGT. There are 13 residues in the CDR3. Losses at the gene ends were 11 bases for V and 1 base for J; bases not matched to a gene: 5. The CDR3 DNA is TGTGCCCGACAGGGGGCAAGGTCCTACGAGCAGTACTTC. Its protein product is CARQGARSYEQYF.

This chain joins TRBV2 and TRBJ2-4; TRBD1 agrees at 8 bases. This CDR3 spans 14 amino acids. The germline gives CDR1 SNHLY, CDR2 FYNNEI. V shed 6 bases and J 5 bases; nucleotides not matched to a gene: 6. CDR3 loop: CASRRTGRQNIQYF. For the CDR3, the DNA is TGTGCCAGCAGACGGACAGGGCGCCAAAACATTCAGTACTTC.

V gene TRBV10-1 combines with J gene TRBJ2-1, with 10 bases aligning to TRBD2. Germline-derived CDR1 and CDR2 are WNHNN and SYGVQD (reference sequence). CDR3 size: 14 residues. After removal of 4 bases from V and 3 bases from J, the junction contained 0 bases not matched to a gene. CDR3 region: CASSGTSGYNEQFF. DNA of the CDR3: TGCGCCAGCAGTGGGACTAGCGGCTACAATGAGCAGTTCTTC.

The gene calls are TRBV19 and TRBJ1-3; the D gene is possibly TRBD1 (6 bases). The CDR3 consists of 16 residues. The germline gives CDR1 LNHDA, CDR2 SQIVND (reference sequence). Deletions cut 5 bases from V and 1 base from J, with 15 bases between. The DNA of the CDR3 is TGTGCCAGTAGTTTGGACAGACTTTATTCTGGAAACACCATATATTTT. It encodes CASSLDRLYSGNTIYF.

V gene TRBV27 combines with J gene TRBJ2-4, with unresolved D. Trimming removed 4 bases from V and 5 bases from J, with 3 bases in between. CDR1 and CDR2 (germline): MNHEY, SMNVEV (reference sequence). CDR3 length equals 11 residues. For the CDR3, the DNA is TGTGCCAGCAGTTACGAAAACATTCAGTACTTC. It specifies CASSYENIQYF.

This sequence joins TRBV7-9 and TRBJ2-5, with TRBD2 identical over 9 bases. From germline, CDR1 is SEHNR and CDR2 FQNEAQ (reference sequence). This CDR3 is 18 amino acids long. V gave up 1 base and J gave up 4 bases; unmatched junction bases: 13. CDR3 residues: CASSLGVSGSTSGETQYF. The CDR3 DNA is TGTGCCAGCAGCTTAGGGGTTAGCGGGAGCACATCTGGAGAGACCCAGTACTTC.

This clone was seen only once. The J gene is TRBJ2-6, the V gene TRBV28; D may correspond to TRBD1 or TRBD2 (6 bases each). CDR3 length: 16 amino acids. V was trimmed by 3 bases and J by 4 bases, leaving 13 bases between them. Germline CDR1 is MDHEN and CDR2 is SYDVKM. The CDR3 bases are TGTGCCAGCAGTTTTTCAGGGGCGGGAGGGGCCAACGTCCTGACTTTC. Translated, it gives CASSFSGAGGANVLTF. The complete variable domain, with remaining parts taken from reference TRBV28 and TRBJ2-6, reads DVKVTQSSRYLVKRTGEKVFLECVQDMDHENMFWYRQDPGLGLRLIYFSYDVKMKEKGDIPEGYSVSREKKERFSLILESASTNQTSMYLCASSFSGAGGANVLTFGAGSRLTVL.